One and the same sample provided the 26 T cell receptor beta chains below, sequenced in a study of metastatic and nonmetastatic thyroid tumors. Among the patients, none had received any treatment before thyroid surgery. TCRdb re-called clones from the PCR reads using MiXCR. Altogether tens of thousands of clones are present, about 20% being singletons, with the ten largest covering about 4.5%. The sequencing input was adjacent normal tissue. The receptors here all came from a female donor with papillary thyroid cancer or a benign thyroid nodule (not recorded which). Some clones in this sample may be carry-over from other donors' samples.

As to this clone: This may be a read error: a much more frequent sequence differs by one nucleotide. DNA of the CDR3: TGTGCCAACAGTTTGGGGACGAGCTACACCTTC. Translation: CANSLGTSYTF. V is TRBV6-2 or TRBV6-3 and J is TRBJ1-2, with D perhaps TRBD1 (5 bases). This CDR3 is built from 11 residues. Germline CDR1 reads MNHEY; CDR2 reads SVGEGT.

A few counts support this clone. The V and J genes are TRBV28 and TRBJ1-1; tentatively, D is TRBD1 (5 bases). CDR3 length equals 12 residues. Germline assignment: CDR1 MDHEN and CDR2 SYDVKM. With 3 bases removed from V and 11 bases from J, the gap between germline ends came to 13 bases. CDR3: CASSFMRGRAFF. The CDR3 nucleotides read TGTGCCAGCAGTTTTATGAGGGGCCGTGCTTTCTTT.

The chain joins TRBV7-8 to TRBJ1-5; 11 positions agree with TRBD1. The CDR3 spans 17 residues. From germline, CDR1 is SGHVS and CDR2 FQNEAQ. Losses at the gene ends were 5 bases for V and 4 bases for J; bases not matched to a gene: 10. The CDR3 sequence: CASSPWDRGDPNQPQHF. The CDR3 DNA is TGTGCCAGCAGCCCCTGGGACAGGGGGGATCCAAATCAGCCCCAGCATTTT.

This clone turned up a few times. The chain recombines TRBV19 with TRBJ1-1, with a possible D match to TRBD1 (6 bases). Trimming removed 1 base from V and 5 bases from J, with 8 bases in between. Germline-derived CDR1 and CDR2 are LNHDA and SQIVND (reference sequence). This CDR3 contains 13 residues. The CDR3, as DNA: TGTGCCAGTAGTATAGCAGGGGAAACTGAAGCTTTCTTT. Translation: CASSIAGETEAFF.

This clone was observed many times. The sample has other DNA sequences that encode this CDR3 too. The chain has TRBV28 and TRBJ1-5, with D possibly TRBD1 on 5 matching bases. Trimming took off 5 bases at V and 5 bases at J, with 19 bases between the two ends. CDR3 length equals 16 residues. Germline V CDR1 and CDR2: MDHEN, SYDVKM. Here the CDR3 DNA reads TGTGCCAGCAGTCCTATACAGGCCGGGAGGGATCAGCCCCAGCATTTT. It encodes CASSPIQAGRDQPQHF.

The chain employs TRBV2 and TRBJ2-7; 10 bases match TRBD1. Trimming removed 7 bases from V and 3 bases from J; junction bases left unmatched: 15. CDR1 is SNHLY and CDR2 is FYNNEI in the germline V gene. The CDR3 is 17 residues long. CDR3 bases: TGTGCCAGCATTCCTGGGTCGCGGGACAGGGGAATCTACGAGCAGTACTTC. Amino acids: CASIPGSRDRGIYEQYF. The full variable domain, rest sourced from reference TRBV2 and TRBJ2-7, is EPEVTQTPSHQVTQMGQEVILRCVPISNHLYFYWYRQILGQKVEFLVSFYNNEISEKSEIFDDQFSVERPDGSNFTLKIRSTKLEDSAMYFCASIPGSRDRGIYEQYFGPGTRLTVT.

This clone was counted many times. The chain employs TRBV11-3 and TRBJ2-3; TRBD1 matches 10 bases. The J segment lost 2 bases and the V segment lost 7 bases, leaving 9 bases of the junction unmatched. Germline-derived CDR1 and CDR2 are SGHNT and YENEEA. This CDR3 is 16 amino acids long. CDR3 amino acids: CASTQGDRGFTDTQYF. In DNA form, the CDR3 reads TGTGCCAGCACCCAGGGGGACAGGGGATTCACAGATACGCAGTATTTT.

This clone was counted only a few times. The chain joins TRBV6-2 or TRBV6-3 to TRBJ1-5; D unclear. Per the germline V gene, CDR1 is MNHEY and CDR2 is SVGEGT. The V end lost 8 bases, the J end lost 4 bases, and 15 bases lay between the germline ends. The CDR3 contains 14 residues. The DNA for the CDR3 is TGTGCCAGCGGCTTAACAGCACCGAATCAGCCCCAGCATTTT. As protein: CASGLTAPNQPQHF.

The chain employs TRBV2 and TRBJ2-7; TRBD1 is a possible D gene (6 bases). The CDR3 has 13 amino acids. CDR1 is SNHLY, CDR2 FYNNEI, per germline. V lost 9 bases to trimming and J lost 4 bases, with 16 bases between them. The CDR3 here is CASKGQNPYEQYF. CDR3 nucleotides: TGTGCCAGTAAGGGACAAAACCCATACGAGCAGTACTTC.

Sample share makes this clone medium-sized (0.01 to 0.1%). The genes are TRBV28 and TRBJ1-1; D is unresolved. V lost 5 bases to trimming and J lost 11 bases, with 21 bases between them. CDR1 and CDR2 from the germline V gene are MDHEN and SYDVKM. CDR3 length: 14 amino acids. CDR3 nucleotide sequence: TGTGCCAGCAGTCCCCCCGGAGGGTCAAGGTTTGCTTTCTTT. Its protein product is CASSPPGGSRFAFF.

There are a few counts of this clone. The V call is TRBV7-2, the J call TRBJ2-1, with D hard to call. CDR3 length equals 14 residues. Germline CDR1 SGHTA, CDR2 FQGNSA. V dropped 3 bases and J dropped 7 bases, with 13 bases sitting between them. DNA of the CDR3: TGTGCCAGCAGCTTCGTAGGCCCCGGGAATGAGCAGTTCTTC. This translates into CASSFVGPGNEQFF.

This clone was recorded many times. Here the CDR3 DNA reads TGTGCCAGCAGCTTATTGAAGAGTGGGGCCAACGTCCTGACTTTC. Translation gives CASSLLKSGANVLTF. This chain links TRBV11-3 with TRBJ2-6, with no clear D. The CDR3 consists of 15 residues. Trimming removed 2 bases from V and 3 bases from J, with 8 bases in between. The germline V gene encodes CDR1 SGHNT and CDR2 YENEEA. Filled out from reference TRBV11-3 and TRBJ2-6, the complete variable domain reads EAGVVQSPRYKIIEKKQPVAFWCNPISGHNTLYWYLQNLGQGPELLIRYENEEAVDDSQLPKDRFSAERLKGVDSTLKIQPAELGDSAVYLCASSLLKSGANVLTFGAGSRLTVL.

The sample holds many counts of this clone. V is TRBV5-4 and J is TRBJ2-1; D unclear. The CDR3 has 13 amino acids. From germline, CDR1 is SGHNT and CDR2 YYREEE (reference sequence). Between the trimmed V and J ends, which lost 4 bases and 0 bases, there was a span of 5 bases. CDR3 in amino acids: CASSTSSYNEQFF. The CDR3 DNA sequence: TGTGCCAGCAGCACGAGCTCCTACAATGAGCAGTTCTTC. The full variable domain, in which reference TRBV5-4 and TRBJ2-1 provide the parts outside the CDR3, is ETGVTQSPTHLIKTRGQQVTLRCSSQSGHNTVSWYQQALGQGPQFIFQYYREEENGRGNFPPRFSGLQFPNYSSELNVNALELDDSALYLCASSTSSYNEQFFGPGTRLTVL.

Notes on this clone: The junction and the germline gene differ at one end; a read error may be behind it. Other DNA sequences in this sample translate to the same CDR3. The chain recombines TRBV7-3 with TRBJ2-2, with TRBD2 as a possible D gene (6 bases). This CDR3 has 16 amino acids. The germline gives CDR1 SGHTA, CDR2 FQGTGA. DNA of the CDR3: TGTGCCAGCAGTCGAGGAGGTCTGGTGAACACGGGGGAGCTGTTTTTC. Translation gives CASSRGGLVNTGELFF.

This clone was recorded at least ten times. This chain links TRBV11-3 with TRBJ2-1, with 9 nucleotides matching TRBD1. Germline assignment: CDR1 SGHNT and CDR2 YENEEA. The length of the CDR3 is 15 residues. V lost 1 base and J lost 8; bases outside the gene matches: 6. CDR3 coding DNA: TGTGCCAGCAGCTTAGGGACAGGGGCGGGGGATGAGCAGTTCTTC. Translating gives CASSLGTGAGDEQFF.

Details on this clone: Because the CDR3 is missing its conserved closing phenylalanine or tryptophan, this is likely a read error. The limits of the CDR3 on the DNA are not certain, so only TCRdb's listed CDR3 is given. This sequence joins TRBV20-1 and TRBJ1-5; whether TRBD1, the table's D call, matches the DNA was not checked. From its first to its last residue, the CDR3 has 14 amino acids. Germline lookup yields CDR1 DFQATT and CDR2 SNEGSKA (reference sequence). CDR3 in amino acids: CSAKQGVSNQPQNS.

The sample holds many counts of this clone. V gene TRBV7-9 combines with J gene TRBJ2-7; perhaps TRBD1 as D (5 bases). Germline CDR1 reads SEHNR; CDR2 reads FQNEAQ (reference sequence). Trimming took 1 base from V and 3 from J, leaving 13 bases between them. This CDR3 region has 15 residues. CDR3 nucleotide sequence: TGTGCCAGCAGCTTAGGACAGAAAGTCCTCTACGAGCAGTACTTC. It encodes CASSLGQKVLYEQYF.

This clone is deemed medium-sized. The chain joins TRBV19 to TRBJ1-3, with D possibly being TRBD1 (6 bases). V was cut by 6 bases and J by 4 bases, with 13 bases left in between. The germline CDR1 and CDR2 sequences are LNHDA and SQIVND (reference sequence). The CDR3 has 14 amino acids. In DNA, the CDR3 is TGTGCCAGTAGCCCCAGGGGTAGAGGAAACACCATATATTTT. This translates into CASSPRGRGNTIYF.

Relative to its sample, this clone is medium-sized. CDR3 coding DNA: TGTGCCAGCAGCATGACAGGCCCAAGGACCGGGGAGCTGTTTTTT. Translation: CASSMTGPRTGELFF. This chain uses TRBV27 with TRBJ2-2; a weak D match, TRBD1 (6 bases). The germline V gene has CDR1 MNHEY and CDR2 SMNVEV (reference sequence). The CDR3 loop spans 15 amino acids. V dropped 6 bases and J dropped 5 bases, with 16 bases sitting between them.

J is TRBJ2-5 and V is TRBV2; 9 nucleotides line up with TRBD2. CDR3 length: 14 amino acids. V shed 4 bases, J shed 4 bases, and the junction held 4 bases outside the gene matches. Germline V CDR1 and CDR2: SNHLY, FYNNEI. CDR3 amino acids: CASSGSGSGETQYF. In DNA form, the CDR3 reads TGTGCCAGCAGTGGTAGCGGGAGTGGAGAGACCCAGTACTTC.

This clone is labeled medium-sized. This sequence joins TRBV12-3 or TRBV12-4 and TRBJ2-7, with 9 nucleotides matching TRBD2. Trimming cost V 3 bases and J 4 bases; bases outside gene matches: 10. The CDR3 length is 16 residues. The CDR3 loop reads CASSLGGTSRIYEQYF. For the CDR3, the DNA is TGTGCCAGCAGTTTGGGTGGGACTAGCCGCATTTACGAGCAGTACTTC.

The chain couples TRBV28 to TRBJ1-1; D remains ambiguous. This CDR3 is 14 amino acids long. With 9 bases removed from V and 14 bases from J, the gap between germline ends came to 28 bases. The germline CDR1 and CDR2 sequences are MDHEN and SYDVKM. CDR3 in DNA: TGTGCCAGGTCCCCGGCCGGAAGGAACACTGACGCGTTCTTT. The encoded protein is CARSPAGRNTDAFF.

V usage is TRBV4-1 and J usage is TRBJ2-2; a weak D match, TRBD2 (6 bases). The CDR3 runs 15 residues. The germline V and J ends were trimmed by 4 bases and 1 base, with 10 bases remaining between them. The germline V gene encodes CDR1 MGHRA and CDR2 YSYEKL. CDR3 in DNA: TGCGCCAGCAGCCGCCATAGCGGGAACACCGGGGAGCTGTTTTTT. Translation gives CASSRHSGNTGELFF.

V usage is TRBV2 and J usage is TRBJ1-6, with 8 bases identical to TRBD1. Germline V CDR1 and CDR2: SNHLY, FYNNEI. Trimming at V came to 7 bases and at J to 6 bases, leaving 8 bases not matched to a gene. The length of the CDR3 is 15 residues. The CDR3 reads CASNGNRGINSPLHF. In DNA, the CDR3 is TGTGCCAGCAACGGAAACAGGGGGATTAATTCACCCCTCCACTTT.

A few counts support this clone. One junction end disagrees with the germline gene, perhaps due to a read error. The genes are TRBV19 and TRBJ2-6; D assignment may be TRBD1 or TRBD2 (5 bases each). The CDR3 is 15 residues long. Germline V gene sequence: CDR1 LNHDA, CDR2 SQIVND (reference sequence). The CDR3 coding sequence is TGTGCCAGCATCGGGGCAAACTCTGGGGCCAACGTCCTGGCTTTC. As protein: CASIGANSGANVLAF.

In its sample, this clone was seen many times. A read error may be the cause here, since a much bigger clone is one base away. V gene TRBV27 combines with J gene TRBJ2-2, with 10 positions matching TRBD2. CDR1 and CDR2 (germline): MNHEY, SMNVEV (reference sequence). CDR3 length equals 17 residues. After removal of 5 bases from V and 3 bases from J, the junction contained 9 bases not matched to a gene. Here the CDR3 reads CASSRRAGGPDTGELFF. As DNA, the CDR3 is TGTGCCAGCAGTCGACGAGCGGGAGGGCCGGACACCGGGGAGCTGTTTTTT.